These 25 T cell receptor beta chains came from one sample sequenced in a study of prognosis after radiotherapy for stage I lung cancer. Amplicons of TCR beta CDR3 were generated from genomic DNA by two-round multiplex PCR. Primers were specific to each TRBV and TRBJ gene in first-round PCR. One entry per CDR3 protein results from TCRdb running MiXCR on the multiplex PCR reads. The table lists around 15,000 distinct CDR3 sequences, approximately 17% of them singletons, with more than 35% in the top ten. The source was PBMCs, collected before or after stereotactic body radiation therapy (not recorded which). The source of these receptors is a donor aged 50 or older with non-small cell lung cancer.

This clonotype occurred many times. The chain carries TRBV4-1 and TRBJ2-7, with 12 positions matching TRBD1. The germline gives CDR1 MGHRA, CDR2 YSYEKL. The CDR3 runs 17 residues. The J segment lost 4 bases and the V segment lost 2 bases, leaving 9 bases of the junction unmatched. The CDR3 loop is CASSQTSGTGGSYEQYF. CDR3 coding DNA: TGCGCCAGCAGCCAAACCTCCGGGACAGGGGGCTCATACGAGCAGTACTTC.

As regards this clonotype: This likely stems from a read error, as it lies one base from a far larger clone. The chain combines TRBV6-2 or TRBV6-3 with TRBJ1-2; D may be TRBD1 (5 bases). The V gene lost 6 bases and the J gene lost 8 bases, with 10 bases spanning the gap. This CDR3 spans 11 amino acids. The germline V gene encodes CDR1 MNHEY and CDR2 SVGEGT. CDR3 region: CASRSGYGYTF. CDR3 DNA: TGTGCCAGCAGGTCAGGGTACGGCTACACCTTC.

This clonotype was recorded many times. The rearrangement uses TRBV9 and TRBJ2-5; D possibly corresponds to TRBD1 (6 bases). V lost 0 bases and J 5 bases, leaving 14 bases between the germline ends. CDR1 and CDR2 from the germline V gene are SGDLS and YYNGEE. The CDR3 is 15 amino acids. The CDR3 protein is CASSVVGGRRETQYF. The CDR3 bases are TGTGCCAGCAGCGTAGTTGGGGGCAGGCGGGAGACCCAGTACTTC.

This clonotype has more than one count but fewer than ten. The chain carries TRBV30 and TRBJ2-7, with a tentative D call TRBD2 (7 bases). Looked up from germline, CDR1 is GTSNPN and CDR2 is SVGIG (reference sequence). This CDR3 region has 14 residues. V shed 0 bases and J shed 9 bases, with 18 bases lying between them. The DNA for the CDR3 is TGTGCCTGGAGTGTACAACGGTTAGGGGGGGGGCAGTACTTC. This translates into CAWSVQRLGGGQYF.

There are many counts of this clonotype. The chain is built from TRBV6-1 and TRBJ2-7; possibly TRBD1 or TRBD2 for D (6 bases each). Between the trimmed V and J ends, which lost 8 bases and 7 bases, there was a span of 27 bases. Germline values: CDR1 MNHNS, CDR2 SASEGT. This CDR3 is 16 amino acids long. CDR3 nucleotides: TGTGCCAGCCAACCTGCGAGGGGGGCTCGTTCGAGGGAGCAGTACTTC. Translation gives CASQPARGARSREQYF.

This clonotype was counted at least ten times. V usage is TRBV24-1 and J usage is TRBJ2-7; 8 positions match TRBD2. This CDR3 is built from 15 residues. Germline V gives CDR1 KGHDR, CDR2 SFDVKD. Trimming at V came to 3 bases and at J to 5 bases, leaving 8 bases not matched to a gene. The CDR3: CATSDNLAGGDEQYF. Written as DNA, the CDR3 is TGTGCCACCAGTGATAACCTAGCGGGCGGTGACGAGCAGTACTTC.

This clonotype was counted at least ten times. V is TRBV19 and J is TRBJ2-3; 10 bases map to TRBD2. Germline trimming cut 3 bases from V and 3 bases from J; bases unmatched to any gene: 3. The CDR3 runs 15 residues. The germline V gene has CDR1 LNHDA and CDR2 SQIVND (reference sequence). The CDR3 loop is CASSIPSGGTDTQYF. The CDR3 coding sequence is TGTGCCAGTAGTATTCCTAGCGGGGGAACAGATACGCAGTATTTT.

This clonotype has at least ten counts. The chain employs TRBV24-1 and TRBJ2-1; 7 positions match TRBD1. V lost 3 bases and J lost 8; bases outside the gene matches: 3. This CDR3 contains 13 residues. CDR1 is KGHDR, CDR2 SFDVKD, per germline. For the CDR3, the DNA is TGTGCCACCAGTGATCCCCAGGGGGATGAGCAGTTCTTC. It yields the protein CATSDPQGDEQFF.

This clonotype was seen just once. The V gene is TRBV7-2, the J gene TRBJ2-3; 12 bases fit TRBD1. The CDR3 runs to 14 residues. Germline V gives CDR1 SGHTA, CDR2 FQGNSA. With V trimmed by 7 bases and J by 6 bases, 5 bases remained unmatched. The CDR3 is CASNWDRGLDTQYF. The CDR3 DNA reads TGTGCCAGCAATTGGGACAGGGGGCTCGATACGCAGTATTTT.

This clonotype has ten or more counts. The gene calls are TRBV24-1 and TRBJ2-3; D gene uncertain. V was trimmed by 4 bases and J by 8 bases, leaving 6 bases between them. Looked up from germline, CDR1 is KGHDR and CDR2 is SFDVKD. CDR3 length equals 11 residues. CDR3 in amino acids: CATSDWGTQYF. CDR3 DNA: TGTGCCACCAGTGACTGGGGTACGCAGTATTTT.

In its sample, this clonotype was seen many times. The chain has TRBV19 and TRBJ2-1; D is uncertain. Deletions cut 5 bases from V and 5 bases from J, with 7 bases between. The CDR3 totals 12 residues. Germline loops: CDR1 LNHDA, CDR2 SQIVND (reference sequence). This chain's CDR3 is CASSATNNEQFF. CDR3 in DNA: TGTGCCAGTAGTGCCACCAACAATGAGCAGTTCTTC.

At least ten counts were recorded for this clonotype. The V call is TRBV18, the J call TRBJ2-1, with TRBD2 matching over 7 bases. This CDR3 comprises 14 residues. Looked up from germline, CDR1 is KGHSH and CDR2 is LQKENI. Losses at the gene ends were 4 bases for V and 2 bases for J; bases not matched to a gene: 2. CDR3 nucleotide sequence: TGTGCCAGCTCACGGGAGGGGACCTACAATGAGCAGTTCTTC. Translation: CASSREGTYNEQFF.

At least ten counts were recorded for this clonotype. The chain links TRBV19 to TRBJ2-2; TRBD2 agrees at 8 bases. The J segment lost 5 bases and the V segment lost 1 base, leaving 3 bases of the junction unmatched. The germline CDR1 and CDR2 sequences are LNHDA and SQIVND (reference sequence). CDR3 size: 15 residues. The DNA for the CDR3 is TGTGCCAGTAGTATAGTGGGACTAGGAACCGGGGAGCTGTTTTTT. It specifies CASSIVGLGTGELFF. Looking up the rest from reference TRBV19 and TRBJ2-2 gives the full variable domain: DGGITQSPKYLFRKEGQNVTLSCEQNLNHDAMYWYRQDPGQGLRLIYYSQIVNDFQKGDIAEGYSVSREKKESFPLTVTSAQKNPTAFYLCASSIVGLGTGELFFGEGSRLTVL.

This clonotype was counted ten times or more. The gene calls are TRBV6-1 and TRBJ1-3; 8 bases are a match to TRBD1. Per the germline V gene, CDR1 is MNHNS and CDR2 is SASEGT. This CDR3 comprises 15 residues. V lost 6 bases and J lost 1; bases outside the gene matches: 5. The CDR3 loop is CASSSDRGSGNTIYF. DNA of the CDR3: TGTGCCAGCAGCTCCGACAGGGGATCTGGAAACACCATATATTTT.

This clonotype was counted ten times or more. The CDR3 protein is CATSEPGQYNEQFF. The CDR3 DNA follows: TGTGCCACCAGTGAACCGGGACAGTACAATGAGCAGTTCTTC. The rearrangement links TRBV24-1 to TRBJ2-1; TRBD1 agrees at 7 bases. Losses at the gene ends were 4 bases for V and 4 bases for J; bases not matched to a gene: 3. Germline V gene sequence: CDR1 KGHDR, CDR2 SFDVKD. This CDR3 is 14 amino acids long.

This clonotype was detected many times. V and J are TRBV19 and TRBJ1-2; 11 bases agree with TRBD1. CDR1 LNHDA and CDR2 SQIVND come from the germline V gene (reference sequence). The CDR3 contains 13 residues. The V and J ends lost 4 bases and 7 bases, in that order; junction bases with no gene match: 2. Written as DNA, the CDR3 is TGTGCCAGTAGTAGGACAGGGGGCAGTGGCTACACCTTC. This sequence encodes CASSRTGGSGYTF.

At least ten counts were recorded for this clonotype. The genes are TRBV28 and TRBJ2-7; 10 bases match TRBD2. The V segment lost 2 bases and the J segment 0 bases; nucleotides outside the gene matches: 4. CDR3 length: 16 amino acids. The germline V gene has CDR1 MDHEN and CDR2 SYDVKM. Here the CDR3 reads CASSLSPSGGSYEQYF. In nucleotides, the CDR3 is TGTGCCAGCAGTTTAAGTCCTAGCGGGGGCTCCTACGAGCAGTACTTC.

This clonotype came up many times. The gene calls are TRBV18 and TRBJ2-3; no reliable D call. The CDR3 extends over 14 amino acids. Between the trimmed V and J ends, which lost 0 bases and 5 bases, there was a span of 9 bases. Germline values: CDR1 KGHSH, CDR2 LQKENI. As DNA, the CDR3 is TGTGCCAGCTCACCACCTGGCCCACGAGATACGCAGTATTTT. It translates to CASSPPGPRDTQYF.

This clonotype was seen many times. The chain has TRBV6-1 and TRBJ2-5; tentatively, D is TRBD2 (6 bases). V was shortened by 7 bases and J by 4 bases, with 10 bases between the two germline ends. Germline CDR1 is MNHNS and CDR2 is SASEGT. This CDR3 comprises 12 residues. CDR3 DNA: TGTGCCAGCACGGAGGGGAGAGAGACCCAGTACTTC. Encoded protein: CASTEGRETQYF.

This clonotype was counted many times. The chain couples TRBV27 to TRBJ2-7; the D gene could be TRBD1 or TRBD2 (7 bases each). CDR3 length: 14 amino acids. With 6 bases removed from V and 3 bases from J, the gap between germline ends came to 15 bases. The germline V gene encodes CDR1 MNHEY and CDR2 SMNVEV (reference sequence). The CDR3: CASRAGDSNYEQYF. CDR3 DNA sequence: TGTGCCAGCAGGGCGGGGGACAGCAACTACGAGCAGTACTTC.

The chain uses TRBV27 and TRBJ2-2; no reliable D call. The CDR3 sequence is 12 residues long. The germline V gene encodes CDR1 MNHEY and CDR2 SMNVEV (reference sequence). Deletions cut 5 bases from V and 1 base from J, with 2 bases between. CDR3 residues: CASSRNTGELFF. CDR3 DNA sequence: TGTGCCAGCAGTCGGAACACCGGGGAGCTGTTTTTT.

The table lists this clonotype with many counts. The chain carries TRBV29-1 and TRBJ2-5; D is perhaps TRBD1 or TRBD2 (5 bases each). This CDR3 comprises 12 residues. Trimming pared 5 bases from V and 5 bases from J, leaving 12 bases between. Germline V lookup: CDR1 SQVTM, CDR2 ANQGSEA. The CDR3 spells CSVLGESETQYF. CDR3 DNA: TGCAGCGTTCTGGGGGAGTCGGAGACCCAGTACTTC.

This clonotype has at least ten counts. The chain employs TRBV11-3 and TRBJ2-5; TRBD2 aligns across 9 bases. J lost 4 bases, V lost 7 bases, and 7 bases had no gene match. CDR1 is SGHNT and CDR2 is YENEEA in the germline V gene. This CDR3 spans 14 amino acids. In DNA form, the CDR3 reads TGTGCCAGCACCAATAGCGGGAGTAGAGAGACCCAGTACTTC. This codes for CASTNSGSRETQYF.

This clonotype was detected many times. The CDR3 here is CASSLGRDLNSPLHF. The CDR3 nucleotides read TGTGCCAGCAGCTTAGGTCGGGACCTTAATTCACCCCTCCACTTT. The chain combines TRBV7-9 with TRBJ1-6; D possibly corresponds to TRBD1 (5 bases). V was pared by 1 base and J by 6 bases, with 10 bases between. CDR3 length equals 15 residues. Germline assignment: CDR1 SEHNR and CDR2 FQNEAQ (reference sequence).

A remark on this clonotype: In this CDR3 the conserved last residue, phenylalanine or tryptophan, is missing, so a read error is likely. The limits of the CDR3 on the DNA are not certain, so only TCRdb's listed CDR3 is given. The CDR3 here is CASRLMYGGEQYA. V and J are TRBV6-1 and TRBJ2-7. With termini counted, the CDR3 has 13 amino acids. CDR1 and CDR2 (germline): MNHNS, SASEGT.